This TCR beta chain was observed in a study of regulatory T cells in long-lasting Graves disease. To make TCR beta libraries, researchers used iRepertoire HTBI primers and Arm-PCR of CDR3 regions. TCRdb processed the multiplex PCR reads anew with MiXCR; each CDR3 protein has one entry. The table records some 440,000 distinct CDR3 sequences, under 25% of them present only once. Time point of the sample: persistent/refractory GD, antithyroid drugs over 5 years with positive TRAb. Extracted RNA from PBMCs served as the source of the TCR library. Doctors identified Graves' disease using the American Thyroid Association guidelines. CDR3 size: 12 residues. Germline CDR1 is LNHDA and CDR2 is SQIVND (reference sequence). The ends were cut back, 7 bases at V and 4 bases at J, with 10 bases in the middle. This clonotype turned up a few times. Its antigen is not known. Study-wide points: Favored usage of TRBV28, TRBJ1-2 and TRBJ2-5 was recorded in persistent disease.

The sequences come from peripheral blood mononuclear cells (PBMCs), collected when the disease was refractory, from a patient treated with antithyroid drugs. This TCR came from a female donor with Graves disease. This chain links TRBV19 with TRBJ1-1, with D unclear. CDR3 sequence: CASTRYGTEAFF. In DNA form, the CDR3 reads TGTGCCAGTACCAGGTATGGCACTGAAGCTTTCTTT. The entire variable domain, with the rest obtained from reference TRBV19 and TRBJ1-1, is as follows: DGGITQSPKYLFRKEGQNVTLSCEQNLNHDAMYWYRQDPGQGLRLIYYSQIVNDFQKGDIAEGYSVSREKKESFPLTVTSAQKNPTAFYLCASTRYGTEAFFGQGTRLTVV.